This TCR beta chain comes out of a study of blood T cells in healthy people across ages. In regard to this clonotype: Its specificity is unknown.

The V and J ends lost 6 bases and 4 bases respectively, with 15 bases between them. Germline V gene data show CDR1 as SEHNR and CDR2 as FQNEAQ (reference sequence). The CDR3 sequence is 14 residues long. Together with a sample-barcoded 5' primer, a J-beta primer mix was included in a second PCR lasting roughly 6 to 12 cycles. TCRdb re-called the 5' RACE reads through MiXCR, storing one row per CDR3 protein. The profile shows 600,000 to 850,000 distinct CDR3 sequences, more than 20% of them singletons. Study results and caveats: Diversity estimates drawn from one million T cells were deemed underestimates. Older age went with lower TCR beta diversity per million T cells, in a roughly linear way. Naive T cell percentage strongly correlated with TCR beta diversity.

Total RNA, at least 5.5 micrograms per sample, came from PBMCs. The same sample was also used in a study of T cells of mothers and their children.

The V and J genes are TRBV7-9 and TRBJ1-2; D remains unclear. The TCR originated in a boy between 5 and 17 years old in good health. Source material: blood. Here the CDR3 DNA reads TGTGCCAGCAGTTCCTCGCGGGCGGGCTATGGCTACACCTTC. Its protein product is CASSSSRAGYGYTF. Using reference TRBV7-9 and TRBJ1-2 for the parts outside the CDR3, the full variable domain is DTGVSQNPRHKITKRGQNVTFRCDPISEHNRLYWYRQTLGQGPEFLTYFQNEAQLEKSRLLSDRFSAERPKGSFSTLEIQRTEQGDSAMYLCASSSSRAGYGYTFGSGTRLTVV.